The text below deals with one T cell receptor (beta chain). Antigen unknown. This PCR relied on a set of 60 Vbeta primers and 13 Jbeta primers. The method was immunoSEQ multiplex PCR; TCRdb's version includes in-frame clones alone and lacks a portion of them. The sample yields fewer than 150,000 clones, approximately 80% seen once. This CDR3 has 12 residues. Germline V gene data show CDR1 as MNHEY and CDR2 as SMNVEV (reference sequence). V lost 7 bases, J lost 5 bases, and 11 bases lay in between. This entry is derived from a study of cytomegalovirus exposure and HLA in healthy donors. Across the study: Genetic ancestry analysis placed approximately 78% of the 410 or so donors that were genotyped in the Caucasian-associated cluster. Whole-study findings and limits: Most TCR sequences showed up rarely, but some public TCRs showed up in many donors. HLA restriction was apparent for most CMV-associated TCR beta chains in a later analysis.

The TCR sequence derives from a male donor in good health and CMV-seronegative. The sample taken for sequencing was PBMCs. This chain links TRBV27 with TRBJ1-2, with a possible D match to TRBD1 (6 bases). The CDR3 region has the DNA TGTGCCAGCAAAGGACAGCATTATGGCTACACCTTC. It is translated as CASKGQHYGYTF.